This TCR beta chain originates from a study of cytomegalovirus exposure and HLA in healthy donors. V was pared by 3 bases and J by 5 bases, with 0 bases of the junction left unmatched. This CDR3 is built from 12 residues. Germline-derived CDR1 and CDR2 are LGHNA and YSLEER. PCR primers comprised 60 Vbeta and 13 Jbeta primers. Data came from immunoSEQ multiplex PCR; TCRdb stores just in-frame clones and leaves some out. The sample records nearly 110,000 clones, around two thirds being singletons. Study results and limitations: Among donors in an Asian-associated ancestry cluster, a later analysis reportedly found fewer N-insertions than the roughly 680-donor mean. Apparent HLA restriction characterized most CMV-associated TCR beta chains in a later analysis.

On this clone: Antigen unknown.

The source of this sequence is a woman aged 40 to 50 in good health and CMV-seropositive. The sequencing sample was made of PBMCs. This chain uses TRBV4-3 with TRBJ1-2, with 7 bases matching TRBD1. CDR3 in DNA: TGCGCCAGCAGCCAGACAGGGTATGGCTACACCTTC. This encodes CASSQTGYGYTF.